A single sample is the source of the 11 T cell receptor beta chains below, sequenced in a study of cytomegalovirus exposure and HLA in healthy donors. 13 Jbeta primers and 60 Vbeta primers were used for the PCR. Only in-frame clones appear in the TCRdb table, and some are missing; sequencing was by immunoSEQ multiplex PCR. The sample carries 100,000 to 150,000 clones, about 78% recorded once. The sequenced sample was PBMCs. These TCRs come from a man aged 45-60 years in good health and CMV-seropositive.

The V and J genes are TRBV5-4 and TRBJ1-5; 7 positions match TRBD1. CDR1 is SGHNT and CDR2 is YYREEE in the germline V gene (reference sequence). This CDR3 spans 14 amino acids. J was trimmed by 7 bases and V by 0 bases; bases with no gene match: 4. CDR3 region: CASSLGTGDQPQHF. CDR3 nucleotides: TGTGCCAGCAGCTTGGGTACAGGGGACCAGCCCCAGCATTTT.

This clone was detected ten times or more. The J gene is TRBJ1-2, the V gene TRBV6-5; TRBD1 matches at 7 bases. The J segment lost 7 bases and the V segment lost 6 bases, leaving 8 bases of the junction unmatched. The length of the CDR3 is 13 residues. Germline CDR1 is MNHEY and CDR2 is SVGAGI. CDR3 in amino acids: CASRSTGSGGYTF. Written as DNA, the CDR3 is TGTGCCAGCAGATCGACAGGGTCTGGTGGCTACACCTTC.

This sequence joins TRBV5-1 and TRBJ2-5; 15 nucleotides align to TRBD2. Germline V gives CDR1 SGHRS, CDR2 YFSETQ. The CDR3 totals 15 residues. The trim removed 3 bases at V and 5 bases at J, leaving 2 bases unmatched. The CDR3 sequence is CASSSGTSGGETQYF. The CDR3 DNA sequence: TGCGCCAGCAGCTCCGGGACTAGCGGGGGGGAGACCCAGTACTTC.

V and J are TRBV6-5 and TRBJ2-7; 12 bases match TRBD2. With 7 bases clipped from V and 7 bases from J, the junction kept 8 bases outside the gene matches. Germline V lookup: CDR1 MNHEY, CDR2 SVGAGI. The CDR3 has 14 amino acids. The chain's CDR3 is CASTRLAGVREQYF. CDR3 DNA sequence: TGTGCCAGCACCCGACTAGCGGGAGTTCGAGAGCAGTACTTC.

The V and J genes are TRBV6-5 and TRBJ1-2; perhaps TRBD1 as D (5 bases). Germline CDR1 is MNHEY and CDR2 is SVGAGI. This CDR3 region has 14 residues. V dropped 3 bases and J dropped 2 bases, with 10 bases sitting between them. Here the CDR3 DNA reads TGTGCCAGCAGTTATAGGCAGGGCAACTATGGCTACACCTTC. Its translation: CASSYRQGNYGYTF.

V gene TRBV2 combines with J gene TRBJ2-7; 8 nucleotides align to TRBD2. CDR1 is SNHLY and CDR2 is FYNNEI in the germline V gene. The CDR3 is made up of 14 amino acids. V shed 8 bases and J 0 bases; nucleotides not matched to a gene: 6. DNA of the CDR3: TGTGCCAGCGGCCGGGAGGGGATCTCCTACGAGCAGTACTTC. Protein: CASGREGISYEQYF.

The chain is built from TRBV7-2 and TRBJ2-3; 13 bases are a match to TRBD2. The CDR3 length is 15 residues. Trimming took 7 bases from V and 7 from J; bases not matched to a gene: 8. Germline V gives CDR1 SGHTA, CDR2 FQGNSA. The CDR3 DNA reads TGTGCCAGCACCCCTGGACTAGCGGGAGTTAATACGCAGTATTTT. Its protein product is CASTPGLAGVNTQYF. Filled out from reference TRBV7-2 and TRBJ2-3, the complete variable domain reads GAGVSQSPSNKVTEKGKDVELRCDPISGHTALYWYRQSLGQGLEFLIYFQGNSAPDKSGLPSDRFSAERTGGSVSTLTIQRTQQEDSAVYLCASTPGLAGVNTQYFGPGTRLTVL.

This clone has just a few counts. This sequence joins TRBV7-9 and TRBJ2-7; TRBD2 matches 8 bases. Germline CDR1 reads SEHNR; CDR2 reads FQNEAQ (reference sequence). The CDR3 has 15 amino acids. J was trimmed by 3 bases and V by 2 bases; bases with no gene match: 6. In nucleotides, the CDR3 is TGTGCCAGCAGCTTAAGCGGGACTAGGGACTACGAGCAGTACTTC. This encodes CASSLSGTRDYEQYF.

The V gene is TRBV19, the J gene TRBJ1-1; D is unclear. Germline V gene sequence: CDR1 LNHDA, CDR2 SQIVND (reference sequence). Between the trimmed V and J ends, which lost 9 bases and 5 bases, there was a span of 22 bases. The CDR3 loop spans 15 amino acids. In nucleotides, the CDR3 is TGTGCCAGCTCCTCAAGCGGTCGGGGTGCGACTGAAGCTTTCTTT. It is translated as CASSSSGRGATEAFF.

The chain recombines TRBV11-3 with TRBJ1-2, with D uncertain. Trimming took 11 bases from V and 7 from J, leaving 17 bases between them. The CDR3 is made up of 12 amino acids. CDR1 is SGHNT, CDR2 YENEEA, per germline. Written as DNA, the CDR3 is TGTGCCGGCCAATCCACCCGGGGTGGCTACACCTTC. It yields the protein CAGQSTRGGYTF.

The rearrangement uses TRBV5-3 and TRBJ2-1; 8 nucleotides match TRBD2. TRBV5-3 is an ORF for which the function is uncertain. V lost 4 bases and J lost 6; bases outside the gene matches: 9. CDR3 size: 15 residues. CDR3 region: CARSVGLAFSNEQFF. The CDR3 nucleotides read TGTGCCAGAAGCGTTGGACTAGCATTTTCCAATGAGCAGTTCTTC.